The count of the clone carrying this T cell receptor (beta chain) is one. The method was immunoSEQ multiplex PCR; TCRdb's version includes in-frame clones alone and lacks a portion of them. Of roughly 76,000 clones listed, around 94% are singletons. This entry is derived from a study of technical replicates of blood from a few donors. The CDR3 has 11 residues. The ends were cut back, 6 bases at V and 4 bases at J, with 5 bases in the middle. In germline, CDR1 is SGHNT, CDR2 YENEEA. This sequence originates from a human donor in good health. The sample taken for sequencing was T cells isolated from PBMCs. The chain links TRBV11-3 to TRBJ2-3; D is unresolved. This chain's CDR3 is CASRVADTQYF. The CDR3 bases are TGTGCCAGCAGGGTAGCAGATACGCAGTATTTT.